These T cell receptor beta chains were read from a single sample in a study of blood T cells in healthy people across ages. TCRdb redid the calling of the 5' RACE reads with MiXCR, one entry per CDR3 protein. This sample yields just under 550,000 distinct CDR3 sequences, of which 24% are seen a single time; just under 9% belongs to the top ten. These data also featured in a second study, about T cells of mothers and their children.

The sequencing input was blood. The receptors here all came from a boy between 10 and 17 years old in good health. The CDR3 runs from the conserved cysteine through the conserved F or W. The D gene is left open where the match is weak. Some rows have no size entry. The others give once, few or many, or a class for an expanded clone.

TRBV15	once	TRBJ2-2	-	CATGDRVGTGELFF	TGTGCCACCGGGGATAGGGTTGGCACCGGGGAGCTGTTTTTT
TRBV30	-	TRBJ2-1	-	CAWSLQNSYNEQFF	TGTGCCTGGAGCTTGCAGAACTCCTACAATGAGCAGTTCTTC
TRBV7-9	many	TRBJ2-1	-	CASSPRSYNEQFF	TGTGCCAGCAGCCCCCGCTCCTACAATGAGCAGTTCTTC
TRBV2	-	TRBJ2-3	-	CASSSGSGADTQYF	TGTGCCAGCAGCTCCGGGTCGGGAGCAGATACGCAGTATTTT
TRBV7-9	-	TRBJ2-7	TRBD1	CASSTWTGALIEQCF	TGTGCCAGCAGCACATGGACAGGCGCCCTGATAGAGCAGTGCTTC
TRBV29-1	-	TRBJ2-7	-	CSVEGGLSSYEQYF	TGCAGCGTTGAAGGAGGGTTGAGCTCCTACGAGCAGTACTTC
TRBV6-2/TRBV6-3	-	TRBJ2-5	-	CASIRAGEETQYF	TGTGCCAGCATACGAGCCGGGGAGGAGACCCAGTACTTC
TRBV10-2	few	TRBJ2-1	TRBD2	CASSEMGSGSPSYNEQFF	TGCGCCAGCAGTGAGATGGGTAGCGGGAGTCCCTCCTACAATGAGCAGTTCTTC
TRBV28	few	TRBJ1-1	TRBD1	CASSLVLQGALNTEAFF	TGTGCCAGCAGTTTGGTCTTACAGGGGGCCCTCAACACTGAAGCTTTCTTT
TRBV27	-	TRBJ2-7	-	CASSGTPEPYEQYF	TGTGCCAGCAGTGGGACTCCCGAACCCTACGAGCAGTACTTC
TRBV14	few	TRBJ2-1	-	CASSQGEIRLAGNEQFF	TGTGCCAGCAGCCAAGGGGAGATACGGCTCGCCGGGAATGAGCAGTTCTTC
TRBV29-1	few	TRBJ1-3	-	CSVSETSSGNTIYF	TGCAGCGTATCCGAGACAAGCTCTGGAAACACCATATATTTT
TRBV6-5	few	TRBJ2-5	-	CASSITTGGETQYF	TGTGCCAGCAGCATTACTACCGGGGGAGAGACCCAGTACTTC
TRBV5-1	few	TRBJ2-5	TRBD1	CASSLPGQQETQYF	TGCGCCAGCAGCTTGCCGGGACAGCAAGAGACCCAGTACTTC
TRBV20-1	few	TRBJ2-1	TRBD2	CSARKLAGGLNNEQFF	TGCAGTGCTAGAAAACTAGCGGGGGGACTAAACAATGAGCAGTTCTTC
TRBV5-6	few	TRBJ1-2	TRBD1	CASSGGGGYGYTF	TGTGCCAGCAGCGGAGGGGGCGGCTATGGCTACACCTTC
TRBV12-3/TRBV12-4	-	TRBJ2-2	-	CATSPSNTGELFF	TGTGCCACCTCGCCGTCGAACACCGGGGAGCTGTTTTTT
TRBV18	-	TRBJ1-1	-	CASSTNRDTEAFF	TGTGCCAGCTCAACCAACAGGGACACTGAAGCTTTCTTT
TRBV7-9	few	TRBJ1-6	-	CAIGSEDNSPLHF	TGTGCCATCGGGTCAGAAGATAATTCACCCCTCCACTTT
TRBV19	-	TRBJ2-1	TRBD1	CASSPQGATHNEQFF	TGTGCCAGTAGTCCGCAGGGGGCCACCCACAATGAGCAGTTCTTC
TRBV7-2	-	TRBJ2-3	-	CASGEGGASDTQYF	TGTGCCAGCGGGGAAGGAGGGGCTAGCGATACGCAGTATTTT
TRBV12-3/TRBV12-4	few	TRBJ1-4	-	CASSFTGSSGEKLFF	TGTGCCAGCAGTTTTACGGGGAGTAGTGGAGAAAAACTGTTTTTT
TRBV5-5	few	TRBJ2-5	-	CASSLELRQYQETQYF	TGTGCCAGCAGCTTGGAACTCCGCCAGTACCAAGAGACCCAGTACTTC
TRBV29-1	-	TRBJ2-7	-	CSVEGQDPYEQYF	TGCAGCGTTGAAGGACAGGATCCCTACGAGCAGTACTTC
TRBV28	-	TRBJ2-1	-	CASSLPAGTLVYEQFF	TGTGCCAGCAGTTTACCGGCGGGAACTTTGGTCTATGAGCAGTTCTTC
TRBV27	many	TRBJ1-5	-	CASSFSNQPQHF	TGTGCCAGCAGTTTTAGCAATCAGCCCCAGCATTTT
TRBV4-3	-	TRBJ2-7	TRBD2	CASSQDILAGAYEQYF	TGCGCCAGCAGCCAAGATATCCTAGCGGGGGCCTACGAGCAGTACTTC
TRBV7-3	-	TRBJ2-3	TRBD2	CASSAAAGGQDTQYF	TGTGCCAGCAGCGCAGCTGCGGGGGGGCAAGATACGCAGTATTTT
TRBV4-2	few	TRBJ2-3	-	CASSQEPGRNTDTQYF	TGTGCCAGCAGCCAGGAACCGGGACGGAACACAGATACGCAGTATTTT
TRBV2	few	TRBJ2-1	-	CASRWGGTEYNEQFF	TGTGCCAGCAGGTGGGGCGGGACCGAGTACAATGAGCAGTTCTTC
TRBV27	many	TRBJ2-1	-	CASSPEPGARSYNEQFF	TGTGCCAGCAGTCCAGAACCAGGGGCTCGCTCCTACAATGAGCAGTTCTTC
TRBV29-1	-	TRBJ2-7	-	CSVWVRNSCEQYF	TGCAGCGTTTGGGTGAGGAATAGCTGCGAGCAGTACTTC
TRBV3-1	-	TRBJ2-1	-	CASSYSGREQFF	TGTGCCAGCAGCTACAGTGGACGTGAGCAGTTCTTC
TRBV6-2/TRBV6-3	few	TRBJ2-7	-	CASSQPRGVYYEQYF	TGTGCCAGCAGCCAGCCTCGTGGGGTCTACTACGAGCAGTACTTC
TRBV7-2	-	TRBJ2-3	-	CASSLARQSSDTQYF	TGTGCCAGCAGCTTAGCGCGGCAGAGCTCAGATACGCAGTATTTT
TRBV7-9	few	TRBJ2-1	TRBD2	CASSLHAGTSVRNEQFF	TGTGCCAGCAGCTTACATGCCGGGACTAGCGTTCGCAATGAGCAGTTCTTC
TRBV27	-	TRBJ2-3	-	CASSAMAGADTQYF	TGTGCCAGCAGTGCAATGGCCGGGGCAGATACGCAGTATTTT
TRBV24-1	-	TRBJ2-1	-	CATDRKKGLYNEQFF	TGTGCCACCGACCGAAAAAAGGGCCTTTACAATGAGCAGTTCTTC
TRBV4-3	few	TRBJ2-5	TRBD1	CAGSQDGRDRAATQYF	TGCGCCGGCAGCCAAGATGGGAGGGACAGGGCAGCGACCCAGTACTTC
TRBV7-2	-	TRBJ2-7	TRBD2	CASSPSSPGLGSYEQYF	TGTGCCAGCAGCCCATCGTCCCCGGGACTAGGCTCCTACGAGCAGTACTTC
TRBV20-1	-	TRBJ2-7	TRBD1	CSARAQDRGHEQYF	TGCAGTGCTAGAGCTCAGGACAGGGGCCACGAGCAGTACTTC
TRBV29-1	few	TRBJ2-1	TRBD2	CSVDWPSGTPYNEQFF	TGCAGCGTTGATTGGCCTAGCGGGACTCCCTACAATGAGCAGTTCTTC
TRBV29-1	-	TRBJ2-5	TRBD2	CSVEGTSGVQETQYF	TGCAGCGTTGAGGGGACTAGCGGTGTCCAAGAGACCCAGTACTTC
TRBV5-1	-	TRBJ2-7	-	CASSRNSYEQYF	TGCGCCAGCAGCCGAAACAGCTACGAGCAGTACTTC
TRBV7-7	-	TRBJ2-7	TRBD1	CASSSGTGAGYEQYF	TGTGCTAGCAGCTCGGGGACAGGGGCGGGCTACGAGCAGTACTTC
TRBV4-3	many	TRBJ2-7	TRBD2	CASSPQLAAEQYF	TGCGCCAGCAGCCCGCAACTAGCGGCCGAGCAGTACTTC
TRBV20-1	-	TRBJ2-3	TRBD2	CSATAGGPADTQYF	TGCAGTGCCACAGCGGGAGGGCCAGCAGATACGCAGTATTTT
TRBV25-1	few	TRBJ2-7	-	CANSDPRAGKTYEQYF	TGTGCCAACAGTGACCCCAGGGCTGGGAAGACCTACGAGCAGTACTTC
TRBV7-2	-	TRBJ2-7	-	CASSPRVDYEQYF	TGTGCCAGCAGCCCACGGGTGGACTACGAGCAGTACTTC
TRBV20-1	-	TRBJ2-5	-	CSARLYQETQYF	TGCAGTGCTAGGCTGTACCAAGAGACCCAGTACTTC
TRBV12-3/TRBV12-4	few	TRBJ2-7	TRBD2	CASSASTSGGSYEQYF	TGTGCCAGCAGTGCCTCGACTAGCGGGGGCTCCTACGAGCAGTACTTC
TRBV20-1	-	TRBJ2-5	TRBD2	CSARNLAVIYQETQYF	TGCAGTGCTAGAAATCTAGCGGTCATTTACCAAGAGACCCAGTACTTC